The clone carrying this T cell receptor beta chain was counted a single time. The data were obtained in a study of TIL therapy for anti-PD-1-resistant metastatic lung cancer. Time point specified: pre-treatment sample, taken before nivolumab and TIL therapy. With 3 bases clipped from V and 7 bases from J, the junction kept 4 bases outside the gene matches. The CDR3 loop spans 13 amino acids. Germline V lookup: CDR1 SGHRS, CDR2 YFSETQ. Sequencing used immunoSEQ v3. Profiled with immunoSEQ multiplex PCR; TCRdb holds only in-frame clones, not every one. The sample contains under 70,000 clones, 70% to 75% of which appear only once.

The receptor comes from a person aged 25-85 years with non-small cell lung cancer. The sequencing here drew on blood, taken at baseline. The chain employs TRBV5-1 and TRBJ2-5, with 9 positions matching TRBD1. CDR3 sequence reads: CASSSGQGSTQYF. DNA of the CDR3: TGCGCCAGCAGCTCGGGACAGGGTTCGACCCAGTACTTC.